Listed here is a single T cell receptor beta chain. Its cognate antigen is unknown. Trimming took 3 bases from V and 7 from J; bases not matched to a gene: 3. This CDR3 is 13 amino acids long. 5'RACE with constant-segment primers built TCRalpha and TCRbeta cDNA libraries with UMIs. TCRdb re-derived calls from the 5' RACE reads in MiXCR, one entry per CDR3 protein. Of around 250,000 distinct CDR3 sequences in the sample, about a sixth were seen once. The entry originates in a study of T-cell memory formation after mild COVID-19. Overall study findings and caveats: Specificity for SARS-CoV-2 was not confirmed among the second-wave clones peaking on day 37. Several responding clones turned up in pre-infection memory, indicating that cross-reactive memory may have taken part. Clones that shrank (day 15 to 85) were balanced CD4/CD8, whereas later expanders leaned CD4+.

The sequenced material came from PBMCs or a T cell subset sorted from them (not recorded which). This TCR was sampled from a man younger than 30 who had mild COVID-19 (a few samples of this study predate the infection). Cell type and time point are not known. V usage is TRBV12-3 or TRBV12-4 and J usage is TRBJ1-2; 9 nucleotides match TRBD1. This CDR3 is CASSFGTGSGYTF. As DNA, the CDR3 is TGTGCCAGCAGTTTCGGGACAGGGAGTGGCTACACCTTC.